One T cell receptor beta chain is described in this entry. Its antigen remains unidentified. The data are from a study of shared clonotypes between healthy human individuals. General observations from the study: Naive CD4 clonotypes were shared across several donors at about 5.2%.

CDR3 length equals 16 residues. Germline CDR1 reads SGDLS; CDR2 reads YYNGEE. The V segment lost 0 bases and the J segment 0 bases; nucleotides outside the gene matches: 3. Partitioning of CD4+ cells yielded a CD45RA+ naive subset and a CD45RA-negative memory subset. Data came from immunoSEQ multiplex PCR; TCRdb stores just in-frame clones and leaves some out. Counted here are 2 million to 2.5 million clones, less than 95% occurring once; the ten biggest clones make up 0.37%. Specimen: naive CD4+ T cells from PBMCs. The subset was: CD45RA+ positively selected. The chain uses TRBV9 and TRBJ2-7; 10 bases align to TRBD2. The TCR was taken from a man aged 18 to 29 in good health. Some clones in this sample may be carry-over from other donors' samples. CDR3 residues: CASSVGTSGVSYEQYF. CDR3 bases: TGTGCCAGCAGCGTAGGAACTAGCGGGGTCTCCTACGAGCAGTACTTC.